What follows are 22 T cell receptor beta chains derived from one specimen sequenced in a study of cytomegalovirus exposure and HLA in healthy donors. Clones were read by immunoSEQ multiplex PCR, and TCRdb kept only the in-frame ones, dropping some. The table includes over 120,000 clones, roughly 89% detected once. Sequenced sample: PBMCs. The receptors originated from a woman under 30 in good health and CMV-seropositive.

The chain combines TRBV19 with TRBJ2-7; weak D call: TRBD1 (6 bases). The V gene's germline CDR1 is LNHDA and CDR2 SQIVND (reference sequence). This CDR3 has 15 residues. V lost 3 bases and J lost 3, with 15 bases in between. CDR3 sequence (DNA): TGTGCCAGTAGTATGGGGCAGGGGCCCTTCTACGAGCAGTACTTC. Translated, it gives CASSMGQGPFYEQYF.

Worth noting for this clone: A junction end diverges from the germline sequence, so it may reflect a read error. The V and J genes are TRBV7-7 and TRBJ2-1; 9 bases are a match to TRBD2. From germline, CDR1 is SSHAT and CDR2 FNYEAQ (reference sequence). CDR3 length equals 15 residues. The CDR3 nucleotides are TGTGCTAGCAGCCTCAATCGCGGGGGGGCCAATGAGCAGTTCTTC. It specifies CASSLNRGGANEQFF.

This chain connects TRBV5-1 to TRBJ1-1; 10 nucleotides line up with TRBD1. CDR1 and CDR2 from the germline V gene are SGHRS and YFSETQ. Unmatched junction bases numbered 10, after V lost 5 bases and J lost 3 bases. The CDR3 is made up of 16 amino acids. As DNA, the CDR3 is TGCGCCAGCAGGGTTGGACAGGGGGGAAGGGACACTGAAGCTTTCTTT. This translates into CASRVGQGGRDTEAFF.

This clone was seen a single time. The rearrangement links TRBV27 to TRBJ2-4; 8 bases map to TRBD1. Germline assignment: CDR1 MNHEY and CDR2 SMNVEV (reference sequence). J gave up 7 bases and V 5 bases, and 10 bases lay outside the gene matches. The CDR3 extends over 15 amino acids. The CDR3 loop reads CASSPGTGLGNIQYF. The CDR3 region has the DNA TGTGCCAGCAGTCCAGGGACAGGTCTCGGGAACATTCAGTACTTC.

The chain has TRBV7-9 and TRBJ2-7; the match to TRBD2 covers 7 bases. Germline lookup yields CDR1 SEHNR and CDR2 FQNEAQ (reference sequence). The V segment lost 7 bases and the J segment 4 bases; nucleotides outside the gene matches: 10. CDR3 length equals 14 residues. The CDR3 spells CASNETGGGYEQYF. DNA for the CDR3: TGTGCCAGCAACGAGACTGGCGGGGGATACGAGCAGTACTTC. The whole variable domain, remainder taken from reference TRBV7-9 and TRBJ2-7, is DTGVSQNPRHKITKRGQNVTFRCDPISEHNRLYWYRQTLGQGPEFLTYFQNEAQLEKSRLLSDRFSAERPKGSFSTLEIQRTEQGDSAMYLCASNETGGGYEQYFGPGTRLTVT.

The V call is TRBV5-4, the J call TRBJ2-7; possible D gene TRBD1, 5 bases. CDR3 length equals 15 residues. Trimming shortened V by 0 bases and J by 0 bases, and 10 bases separated the two germline ends. Germline loops: CDR1 SGHNT, CDR2 YYREEE (reference sequence). CDR3 DNA sequence: TGTGCCAGCAGCTTGGAGGCAGGGTACTCCTACGAGCAGTACTTC. Amino acid sequence: CASSLEAGYSYEQYF.

This clone appeared a few times. Distinct nucleotide sequences in the sample also encode this CDR3. The V call is TRBV27, the J call TRBJ1-5, with 8 bases lining up with TRBD1. CDR3 length: 12 residues. Germline V gene lookup returns CDR1 MNHEY and CDR2 SMNVEV (reference sequence). V lost 5 bases, J lost 6 bases, and 0 bases stayed unmatched. CDR3 DNA: TGTGCCAGCAGTACAGGGGGTCAGCCCCAGCATTTT. It translates to CASSTGGQPQHF.

The rearrangement uses TRBV15 and TRBJ2-2; 9 bases are a match to TRBD2. The CDR3 runs to 16 residues. Losses at the gene ends were 1 base for V and 6 bases for J; bases not matched to a gene: 6. In germline, CDR1 is LNHNV, CDR2 YYDKDF (reference sequence). The CDR3 sequence is CATSRGTSDWAGELFF. CDR3 nucleotides: TGTGCCACCAGCAGAGGGACTAGCGATTGGGCCGGGGAGCTGTTTTTT.

The chain joins TRBV14 to TRBJ2-7, with a possible D match to TRBD2 (6 bases). From germline, CDR1 is SGHDN and CDR2 FVKESK. The CDR3 totals 16 residues. Between the trimmed V and J ends, which lost 4 bases and 3 bases, there was a span of 19 bases. The CDR3 DNA reads TGTGCCAGCAGCCCATCTGGCCGGGACTTTTACTACGAGCAGTACTTC. Amino acids: CASSPSGRDFYYEQYF.

The V gene is TRBV28, the J gene TRBJ2-7; 11 bases are a match to TRBD1. Germline CDR1 reads MDHEN; CDR2 reads SYDVKM. CDR3 size: 13 residues. V was pared by 9 bases and J by 3 bases, with 4 bases of the junction left unmatched. CDR3 protein: CASRTGGSYEQYF. The CDR3 DNA sequence: TGTGCCAGTAGGACAGGGGGCAGCTACGAGCAGTACTTC.

This chain links TRBV6-1 with TRBJ1-3, with 11 bases matching TRBD1. The J segment lost 3 bases and the V segment lost 7 bases, leaving 5 bases of the junction unmatched. Germline values: CDR1 MNHNS, CDR2 SASEGT. This CDR3 contains 15 residues. The CDR3: CASTLGTGGGNTIYF. The CDR3 bases are TGTGCCAGCACCCTTGGGACAGGGGGTGGAAACACCATATATTTT.

This chain links TRBV7-6 with TRBJ2-1; 8 bases map to TRBD2. The CDR3 length is 15 residues. Germline trimming cut 3 bases from V and 4 bases from J; bases unmatched to any gene: 5. Germline V CDR1 and CDR2: SGHVS, FNYEAQ. CDR3 in DNA: TGTGCCAGCAGCTTTAGCGGGGAGCCATACAATGAGCAGTTCTTC. Translation: CASSFSGEPYNEQFF.

The chain has TRBV11-2 and TRBJ1-1; possible D gene TRBD1, 5 bases. The CDR3 is 15 residues long. The V and J ends lost 5 bases and 10 bases respectively, with 23 bases between them. The germline CDR1 and CDR2 sequences are SGHAT and FQNNGV. CDR3 in DNA: TGTGCCAGCAGCAGGATGGGACTCCTAAGGGAGGGAGCTTTCTTT. This encodes CASSRMGLLREGAFF.

The V gene is TRBV6-1, the J gene TRBJ1-5; 8 bases are a match to TRBD1. The CDR3 has 14 amino acids. Germline V lookup: CDR1 MNHNS, CDR2 SASEGT. The V and J ends lost 4 bases and 6 bases, in that order; junction bases with no gene match: 5. CDR3 DNA sequence: TGTGCCAGCAGTGCCCCAGGGGGCGGTCAGCCCCAGCATTTT. This gives the protein CASSAPGGGQPQHF.

The J gene is TRBJ2-1, the V gene TRBV11-2; D perhaps matches TRBD1 (5 bases). The CDR3 has 15 amino acids. Germline V gene sequence: CDR1 SGHAT, CDR2 FQNNGV. Trimming removed 5 bases from V and 7 bases from J, with 18 bases in between. CDR3 nucleotide sequence: TGTGCCAGCAGCCATGGAAAAGGGGCCTGGAATGAGCAGTTCTTC. Translating gives CASSHGKGAWNEQFF.

This chain uses TRBV10-3 with TRBJ1-5; TRBD1 might be the D (6 bases). Trimming stripped 3 bases from V and 5 bases from J, with 17 bases between. CDR3 length: 16 amino acids. Germline assignment: CDR1 ENHRY and CDR2 SYGVKD. The CDR3 loop reads CAISDTGGRGDQPQHF. The CDR3 coding sequence is TGTGCCATCAGTGACACGGGGGGCAGGGGCGATCAGCCCCAGCATTTT.

This clone has only a few counts. The rearrangement uses TRBV7-9 and TRBJ1-5; D unclear. V lost 1 base to trimming and J lost 6 bases, with 4 bases between them. Looked up from germline, CDR1 is SEHNR and CDR2 is FQNEAQ (reference sequence). The CDR3 covers 12 residues. CDR3 sequence reads: CASSLGGQPQHF. CDR3 in DNA: TGTGCCAGCAGCTTAGGCGGTCAGCCCCAGCATTTT.

This clone showed up just once. The gene calls are TRBV12-5 and TRBJ2-2; 10 positions match TRBD1. The germline V gene encodes CDR1 LGHNT and CDR2 FRNRAP. The CDR3 loop spans 14 amino acids. After removal of 6 bases from V and 7 bases from J, the junction contained 5 bases not matched to a gene. The CDR3 bases are TGTGCTAGTGGCCGGACAGGGGGACACGGGGAGCTGTTTTTT. Translation: CASGRTGGHGELFF.

This clone was detected once. The chain is built from TRBV6-1 and TRBJ2-3; 7 bases agree with TRBD1. CDR1 MNHNS and CDR2 SASEGT come from the germline V gene. The CDR3 runs to 16 residues. The V and J ends lost 2 bases and 4 bases, in that order; junction bases with no gene match: 9. CDR3 region: CASSERTGWLADTQYF. CDR3 in DNA: TGTGCCAGCAGTGAAAGGACAGGATGGTTGGCAGATACGCAGTATTTT.

The chain is built from TRBV30 and TRBJ1-4, with a tentative D call TRBD1 (5 bases). The CDR3 consists of 14 residues. CDR1 is GTSNPN, CDR2 SVGIG, per germline (reference sequence). CDR3 loop: CAGARPAGGEKLFF. CDR3 coding DNA: TGTGCTGGAGCCAGGCCAGCCGGGGGTGAAAAACTGTTTTTT.

The rearrangement uses TRBV6-5 and TRBJ1-3; the D is unclear. This CDR3 spans 14 amino acids. Germline loops: CDR1 MNHEY, CDR2 SVGAGI. V lost 3 bases and J lost 0, with 6 bases in between. This CDR3 is CASSYRDSGNTIYF. The DNA for the CDR3 is TGTGCCAGCAGTTATCGCGACTCTGGAAACACCATATATTTT.

CDR3 loop: CASSLTGDYGYTF. CDR3 coding DNA: TGTGCCAGCTCTCTCACAGGGGACTATGGCTACACCTTC. J is TRBJ1-2 and V is TRBV18; 7 nucleotides match TRBD1. Trimming removed 6 bases from V and 3 bases from J; junction bases left unmatched: 4. The CDR3 sequence is 13 residues long. The germline gives CDR1 KGHSH, CDR2 LQKENI.